This TCR beta chain was retrieved from a study of Graves' ophthalmopathy and Graves' hyperthyroidism. The V end was cut by 6 bases, the J end by 2 bases, with 13 bases between. The CDR3 sequence is 13 residues long. The V gene's germline CDR1 is DFQATT and CDR2 SNEGSKA (reference sequence). The study amplified TCR beta CDR3 regions using RNA transcripts. In the first round, RT-PCR was carried out with HTBI primers, and a multiplex PCR formed the second round. MiXCR was run by TCRdb on the multiplex PCR reads, yielding one entry per CDR3 protein. This sample yields about 380,000 distinct CDR3 sequences, of which 15% to 19% are seen a single time; roughly 7% belongs to the top ten. This clonotype was observed many times.

Specimen: peripheral blood. The gene calls are TRBV20-1 and TRBJ1-2; no definite D call. This TCR came from a woman between 18 and 30 years old with stable Graves' hyperthyroidism. The chain's CDR3 is CSADTDTNYGYTF. DNA of the CDR3: TGCAGTGCCGATACAGACACAAACTATGGCTACACCTTC.